This passage covers 30 T cell receptor beta chains from one sample sequenced in a study of beta chain features in type 1 diabetes. Whole-study results and caveats: Patients with Type 1 diabetes showed moderately but significantly shorter TCRB CDR3s in all four CD4+ subsets.

Reverse transcribing all isolated RNA meant expressed TCRB transcripts were sequenced. The repertoire was sequenced with immunoSEQ multiplex PCR; TCRdb's copy has only in-frame clones and lacks some. The sample gives some 350,000 clones, approximately 13% of which show up once; 0.015% is in the top ten. Antigen specificity for these receptors is unknown. Sequenced input: naive CD4+ T cells from blood. The receptors stem from a young woman with type 1 diabetes.

This clone was counted between two and nine times. The chain combines TRBV19 with TRBJ2-1, with D uncertain. The V gene lost 6 bases and the J gene lost 5 bases, with 17 bases spanning the gap. The CDR3 length is 15 residues. Germline CDR1 LNHDA, CDR2 SQIVND (reference sequence). The CDR3 reads CASRVDYLKHNEQFF. The CDR3, as DNA: TGTGCCAGTAGGGTAGATTACTTGAAGCACAATGAGCAGTTCTTC.

The genes are TRBV11-2 and TRBJ2-5; 9 positions match TRBD2. This CDR3 contains 16 residues. The germline gives CDR1 SGHAT, CDR2 FQNNGV. Trimming removed 4 bases from V and 1 base from J; junction bases left unmatched: 7. The CDR3 loop reads CASSSLAGVRQETQYF. The CDR3 DNA reads as TGTGCCAGCAGCTCGTTAGCGGGAGTCCGCCAAGAGACCCAGTACTTC.

This chain joins TRBV29-1 and TRBJ1-1, with 7 bases matching TRBD1. The CDR3 is 15 residues long. The V and J ends lost 0 bases and 2 bases, in that order; junction bases with no gene match: 6. Germline CDR1 SQVTM, CDR2 ANQGSEA. In nucleotides, the CDR3 is TGCAGCGTTGAAGATCGGGGGACAGCTAACACTGAAGCTTTCTTT. Translated: CSVEDRGTANTEAFF.

The rearrangement links TRBV30 to TRBJ2-7; 9 bases are shared with TRBD2. CDR3 length: 14 amino acids. The germline V gene has CDR1 GTSNPN and CDR2 SVGIG (reference sequence). Trimming at V came to 4 bases and at J to 2 bases, leaving 6 bases not matched to a gene. CDR3 nucleotides: TGTGCCTGGATCCCGACTAGCGGTACCTACGAGCAGTACTTC. Protein product: CAWIPTSGTYEQYF.

The V and J genes are TRBV18 and TRBJ1-1, with 11 bases matching TRBD1. With V trimmed by 3 bases and J by 4 bases, 7 bases remained unmatched. CDR3 length: 16 residues. The germline gives CDR1 KGHSH, CDR2 LQKENI. The CDR3 reads CASSPISGTGGTEAFF. Here the CDR3 DNA reads TGTGCCAGCTCACCTATTTCCGGGACAGGGGGCACTGAAGCTTTCTTT. Filled out from reference TRBV18 and TRBJ1-1, the complete variable domain reads NAGVMQNPRHLVRRRGQEARLRCSPMKGHSHVYWYRQLPEEGLKFMVYLQKENIIDESGMPKERFSAEFPKEGPSILRIQQVVRGDSAAYFCASSPISGTGGTEAFFGQGTRLTVV.

Only a few counts were recorded for this clone. This rearrangement joins TRBV10-3 to TRBJ2-7, with 10 bases lining up with TRBD2. V was pared by 2 bases and J by 7 bases, with 8 bases of the junction left unmatched. From germline, CDR1 is ENHRY and CDR2 SYGVKD. The length of the CDR3 is 15 residues. The chain's CDR3 is CAISEPLAGVWEQYV. CDR3 in DNA: TGTGCCATCAGTGAGCCCCTAGCGGGAGTATGGGAGCAGTACGTC.

The sample holds a few counts of this clone. The rearrangement links TRBV5-1 to TRBJ2-1; the match to TRBD2 covers 11 bases. The germline V gene has CDR1 SGHRS and CDR2 YFSETQ. CDR3 length: 15 residues. The V gene end was trimmed by 1 base and the J gene end by 5 bases; junction bases not matched to a gene: 2. The CDR3 region is CASSLKLAGDNEQFF. For the CDR3, the DNA is TGCGCCAGCAGCTTGAAACTAGCGGGGGACAATGAGCAGTTCTTC.

This clone showed up just a few times. The chain employs TRBV5-4 and TRBJ1-4, with 7 bases identical to TRBD1. This CDR3 has 14 residues. Germline V CDR1 and CDR2: SGHNT, YYREEE (reference sequence). Trimming took 4 bases from V and 5 from J; bases not matched to a gene: 5. This CDR3 reads CASSPGTENEKLFF. CDR3 nucleotides: TGTGCCAGCAGCCCCGGGACAGAGAATGAAAAACTGTTTTTT. Based on the CDR3 plus reference TRBV5-4 and TRBJ1-4, the full variable domain is ETGVTQSPTHLIKTRGQQVTLRCSSQSGHNTVSWYQQALGQGPQFIFQYYREEENGRGNFPPRFSGLQFPNYSSELNVNALELDDSALYLCASSPGTENEKLFFGSGTQLSVL.

The J gene is TRBJ1-1, the V gene TRBV5-1, with 9 bases fitting TRBD1. J was trimmed by 0 bases and V by 0 bases; bases with no gene match: 3. The CDR3 loop spans 16 amino acids. CDR1 and CDR2 from the germline V gene are SGHRS and YFSETQ. CDR3 bases: TGCGCCAGCAGCTTGGAGGGGACAGGGATGAACACTGAAGCTTTCTTT. It codes for CASSLEGTGMNTEAFF.

This clone was seen only a few times. This chain joins TRBV28 and TRBJ2-7; 8 bases line up with TRBD1. The V gene's germline CDR1 is MDHEN and CDR2 SYDVKM. The CDR3 contains 14 residues. The trim removed 2 bases at V and 7 bases at J, leaving 7 bases unmatched. The CDR3: CASSLGQGKCEQYF. As DNA, the CDR3 is TGTGCCAGCAGTTTAGGACAGGGAAAGTGTGAGCAGTACTTC.

This chain joins TRBV27 and TRBJ1-2, with TRBD1 matching 10 bases. Trimming removed 5 bases from V and 10 bases from J; junction bases left unmatched: 7. Germline values: CDR1 MNHEY, CDR2 SMNVEV (reference sequence). The CDR3 runs 13 residues. CDR3 coding DNA: TGTGCCAGCAGTCCAACTGGGACAGGGGACTACACCTTC. It yields the protein CASSPTGTGDYTF.

V usage is TRBV6-5 and J usage is TRBJ2-5; a weak D match, TRBD2 (6 bases). This CDR3 is 14 amino acids long. V was clipped by 3 bases and J by 3 bases, with 11 bases between them. The germline V gene has CDR1 MNHEY and CDR2 SVGAGI. CDR3 in amino acids: CASSYATGEETQYF. The CDR3 nucleotides are TGTGCCAGCAGTTATGCGACGGGAGAAGAGACCCAGTACTTC.

The DNA for the CDR3 is TGCGCCAGCAGCCAAACAGGGTCTAGCACAGATACGCAGTATTTT. As protein: CASSQTGSSTDTQYF. J is TRBJ2-3 and V is TRBV4-1; D might be TRBD1 (6 bases). Germline V gene sequence: CDR1 MGHRA, CDR2 YSYEKL. V was clipped by 2 bases and J by 0 bases, with 9 bases between them. This CDR3 contains 15 residues.

The V call is TRBV13, the J call TRBJ2-1; 12 bases agree with TRBD2. The CDR3 runs 18 residues. Unmatched junction bases numbered 8, after V lost 5 bases and J lost 0 bases. The V gene's germline CDR1 is PRHDT and CDR2 FYEKMQ (reference sequence). As DNA, the CDR3 is TGTGCCAGCAGCCCTAGGACTAGCGGGAAGAGCTCCTACAATGAGCAGTTCTTC. Protein: CASSPRTSGKSSYNEQFF.

The gene calls are TRBV6-5 and TRBJ2-5; maybe TRBD1 (5 bases). The germline CDR1 and CDR2 sequences are MNHEY and SVGAGI. The CDR3 is made up of 14 amino acids. Trimming removed 5 bases at V and 5 bases at J, with 15 bases between. The CDR3 DNA follows: TGTGCCAGCAGTAGGACATCCCTGGGCGAGACCCAGTACTTC. It translates to CASSRTSLGETQYF.

This clone was detected only a few times. This rearrangement joins TRBV28 to TRBJ2-7; 9 bases align to TRBD1. The CDR3 covers 17 residues. CDR1 and CDR2 (germline): MDHEN, SYDVKM. J lost 7 bases, V lost 4 bases, and 17 bases had no gene match. CDR3 nucleotides: TGTGCCAGCAGTTCGGGAGCAATCGGGACAGGGTCTGGGGAGCAGTACTTC. It encodes CASSSGAIGTGSGEQYF.

This clone was seen more than once but under ten times. The CDR3 DNA follows: TGTGCCAGCAGTACAGGAAACACTAACTATGGCTACACCTTC. The encoded protein is CASSTGNTNYGYTF. J is TRBJ1-2 and V is TRBV7-2, with D possibly being TRBD1 (5 bases). V was clipped by 6 bases and J by 0 bases, with 11 bases between them. The CDR3 has 14 residues. Per germline, CDR1 SGHTA and CDR2 FQGNSA.

CDR3 loop: CASSQEPAGAYNEQFF. Written as DNA, the CDR3 is TGTGCCAGCAGCCAAGAGCCAGCGGGAGCCTACAATGAGCAGTTCTTC. V usage is TRBV4-2 and J usage is TRBJ2-1; 8 bases line up with TRBD2. Germline CDR1 LGHNA, CDR2 YNFKEQ. The CDR3 covers 16 residues. V shed 0 bases and J 2 bases; nucleotides not matched to a gene: 3.

This chain joins TRBV28 and TRBJ2-7; 7 bases are a match to TRBD2. This CDR3 has 12 residues. CDR1 is MDHEN and CDR2 is SYDVKM in the germline V gene. The junction had 3 bases not matched to a gene; V was cut back by 4 bases and J by 6 bases. This CDR3 is CASSWAGAEQYF. In nucleotides, the CDR3 is TGTGCCAGCAGTTGGGCGGGAGCCGAGCAGTACTTC.

This clone was seen a handful of times. The V gene is TRBV5-1, the J gene TRBJ2-1; D is possibly TRBD1 (6 bases). CDR1 and CDR2 (germline): SGHRS, YFSETQ. CDR3 length: 16 amino acids. V was clipped by 1 base and J by 3 bases, with 14 bases between them. The CDR3 spells CASSLYRDKNYNEQFF. The CDR3 DNA sequence: TGCGCCAGCAGCTTGTACCGGGACAAAAACTACAATGAGCAGTTCTTC.

This clone occurred a few times. The rearrangement uses TRBV19 and TRBJ1-1, with TRBD1 matching over 9 bases. Germline trimming cut 4 bases from V and 3 bases from J; bases unmatched to any gene: 0. There are 13 residues in the CDR3. Germline CDR1 and CDR2: LNHDA and SQIVND (reference sequence). The CDR3 DNA follows: TGTGCCAGTAGTAGGGACAGGGACACTGAAGCTTTCTTT. Translated: CASSRDRDTEAFF.

The CDR3 nucleotides read TGTGCCAGCAGCTACATGACAGGAGACACAGATACGCAGTATTTT. Encoded protein: CASSYMTGDTDTQYF. The V call is TRBV7-2, the J call TRBJ2-3, with a weak D call TRBD1 (6 bases). The CDR3 length is 15 residues. CDR1 is SGHTA, CDR2 FQGNSA, per germline. Trimming left V 4 bases short and J 2 bases short, with 13 bases between.

On this clone: At one of its ends the junction is not consistent with the germline gene, which may arise from a read error. V usage is TRBV14 and J usage is TRBJ2-7; D not resolved. CDR1 SGHDN and CDR2 FVKESK come from the germline V gene. The CDR3 is 11 amino acids. CDR3 residues: CASSQDDGGSF. The CDR3 DNA reads TGTGCCAGCAGCCAAGATGACGGCGGCAGCTTC.

The CDR3, as DNA: TGTGCCAGCAGTGTGGGGGGGACGGAAGAGACCCAGTACTTC. It codes for CASSVGGTEETQYF. This chain connects TRBV2 to TRBJ2-5; 7 bases fit TRBD2. The CDR3 contains 14 residues. Germline-derived CDR1 and CDR2 are SNHLY and FYNNEI. V trimming: 4 bases; J trimming: 3 bases; junction bases outside the gene matches: 5.

The chain recombines TRBV5-1 with TRBJ1-1, with D possibly TRBD1 on 6 matching bases. The CDR3 spans 15 residues. Germline CDR1 is SGHRS and CDR2 is YFSETQ. V lost 1 base and J 1 base, leaving 11 bases between the germline ends. The CDR3 DNA reads as TGCGCCAGCAGCTTGTCCGGGACACCGAACACTGAAGCTTTCTTT. It translates to CASSLSGTPNTEAFF.

This clone has a handful of counts. V and J are TRBV6-1 and TRBJ1-1, with D uncertain. The germline V gene encodes CDR1 MNHNS and CDR2 SASEGT. The CDR3 totals 13 residues. Trimming removed 6 bases from V and 1 base from J, with 9 bases in between. The CDR3 DNA reads as TGTGCCAGCAGGAGACCAGGGAACACTGAAGCTTTCTTT. Protein product: CASRRPGNTEAFF.

The genes are TRBV10-2 and TRBJ2-3; 7 nucleotides match TRBD2. The germline gives CDR1 WSHSY, CDR2 SAAADI. The CDR3 contains 14 residues. The J segment lost 7 bases and the V segment lost 4 bases, leaving 8 bases of the junction unmatched. The CDR3 DNA follows: TGCGCCAGCAGTGGAGGCGGGAGCAGGAATACGCAGTATTTT. Translated: CASSGGGSRNTQYF.

This clone was picked up a small number of times. This chain's CDR3 is CASSLLRNTEAFF. DNA of the CDR3: TGCGCCAGCAGCTTATTGCGGAACACTGAAGCTTTCTTT. The chain employs TRBV5-1 and TRBJ1-1; D unresolved. CDR3 size: 13 residues. The V end lost 2 bases, the J end lost 1 base, and 6 bases lay between the germline ends. Germline lookup yields CDR1 SGHRS and CDR2 YFSETQ.

This clone was counted between two and nine times. The rearrangement links TRBV13 to TRBJ2-3; the match to TRBD2 covers 7 bases. Germline trimming cut 6 bases from V and 0 bases from J; bases unmatched to any gene: 6. The CDR3 spans 15 residues. Looked up from germline, CDR1 is PRHDT and CDR2 is FYEKMQ (reference sequence). The CDR3 DNA reads as TGTGCCAGCAGACGACTAGCAACTAGCACAGATACGCAGTATTTT. Translated: CASRRLATSTDTQYF.

The J gene is TRBJ1-1, the V gene TRBV25-1; TRBD1 is a possible D gene (5 bases). The CDR3 is 15 amino acids. Germline V gene data show CDR1 as MGHDK and CDR2 as SYGVNS. V dropped 1 base and J dropped 3 bases, with 12 bases sitting between them. In DNA form, the CDR3 reads TGTGCCAGCAGTGAATCAGGCAGGGCCGACACTGAAGCTTTCTTT. Translation gives CASSESGRADTEAFF. Full variable domain (missing parts from reference TRBV25-1 and TRBJ1-1): EADIYQTPRYLVIGTGKKITLECSQTMGHDKMYWYQQDPGMELHLIHYSYGVNSTEKGDLSSESTVSRIRTEHFPLTLESARPSHTSQYLCASSESGRADTEAFFGQGTRLTVV.